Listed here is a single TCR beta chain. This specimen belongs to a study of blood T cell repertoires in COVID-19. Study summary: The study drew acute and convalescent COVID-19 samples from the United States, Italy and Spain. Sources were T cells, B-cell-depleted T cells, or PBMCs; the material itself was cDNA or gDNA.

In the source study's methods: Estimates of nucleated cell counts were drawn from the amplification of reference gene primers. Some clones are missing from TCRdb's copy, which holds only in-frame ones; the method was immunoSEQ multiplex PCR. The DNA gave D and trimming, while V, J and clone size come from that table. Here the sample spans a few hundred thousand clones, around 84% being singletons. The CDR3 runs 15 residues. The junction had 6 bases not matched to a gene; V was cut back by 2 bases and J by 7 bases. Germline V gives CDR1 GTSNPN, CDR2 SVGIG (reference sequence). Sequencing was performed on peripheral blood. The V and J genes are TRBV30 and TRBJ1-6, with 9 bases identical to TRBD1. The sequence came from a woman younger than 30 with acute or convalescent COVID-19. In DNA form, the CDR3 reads TGTGCCTGGAGTCTTACCGGGACAGGGAATTCACCCCTCCACTTT. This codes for CAWSLTGTGNSPLHF.